Below are 29 T cell receptor beta chains sequenced from a single sample in a study of blood T cells in healthy people across ages. A J-beta primer mix and a sample-barcoded 5' primer were used in a second PCR of roughly 6 to 12 cycles. TCRdb ran MiXCR on the 5' RACE reads and lists one entry per CDR3 protein. The sample yields roughly 680,000 distinct CDR3 sequences, over 45% seen once. Sequenced: blood. These receptors were collected from a woman aged 60 to 75 in good health.

This rearrangement joins TRBV7-2 to TRBJ1-5; TRBD1 matches 7 bases. The CDR3 is 15 amino acids. The J segment lost 7 bases and the V segment lost 5 bases, leaving 11 bases of the junction unmatched. Germline V gene lookup returns CDR1 SGHTA and CDR2 FQGNSA. The CDR3: CASSPNRGRTQPQHF. The CDR3, as DNA: TGTGCCAGCAGCCCAAACAGGGGACGGACGCAGCCCCAGCATTTT. The complete variable domain, with remaining parts taken from reference TRBV7-2 and TRBJ1-5, reads GAGVSQSPSNKVTEKGKDVELRCDPISGHTALYWYRQSLGQGLEFLIYFQGNSAPDKSGLPSDRFSAERTGGSVSTLTIQRTQQEDSAVYLCASSPNRGRTQPQHFGDGTRLSIL.

The chain uses TRBV28 and TRBJ2-1; a possible D gene is TRBD2 (5 bases). V shed 6 bases and J shed 3 bases, with 18 bases lying between them. CDR1 is MDHEN and CDR2 is SYDVKM in the germline V gene. This CDR3 region has 16 residues. CDR3 loop: CASSLPGGSLYNEQFF. The CDR3 DNA follows: TGTGCCAGCAGCCTCCCTGGTGGGAGTCTCTACAATGAGCAGTTCTTC.

The chain carries TRBV10-3 and TRBJ1-2; 12 bases fit TRBD1. With 4 bases clipped from V and 4 bases from J, the junction kept 4 bases outside the gene matches. This CDR3 has 15 amino acids. The germline V gene has CDR1 ENHRY and CDR2 SYGVKD. CDR3 sequence (DNA): TGTGCCATCAGTGGGGACAGGGGGCGCGGCTATGGCTACACCTTC. This translates into CAISGDRGRGYGYTF.

The V and J genes are TRBV5-1 and TRBJ2-1, with 8 bases that match TRBD1. V shed 1 base, J shed 0 bases, and the junction held 3 bases outside the gene matches. CDR1 is SGHRS and CDR2 is YFSETQ in the germline V gene. The CDR3 runs 16 residues. The CDR3 spells CASSLNTGGSYNEQFF. For the CDR3, the DNA is TGCGCCAGCAGCTTGAATACAGGGGGCTCCTACAATGAGCAGTTCTTC. The entire variable domain, with the rest obtained from reference TRBV5-1 and TRBJ2-1, is as follows: KAGVTQTPRYLIKTRGQQVTLSCSPISGHRSVSWYQQTPGQGLQFLFEYFSETQRNKGNFPGRFSGRQFSNSRSEMNVSTLELGDSALYLCASSLNTGGSYNEQFFGPGTRLTVL.

The chain couples TRBV6-6 to TRBJ1-2; the D is unclear. CDR3 length: 13 amino acids. Trimming left V 3 bases short and J 4 bases short, with 9 bases between. Germline CDR1 and CDR2: MNHNY and SVGAGI (reference sequence). DNA for the CDR3: TGTGCCAGCAGTTATCAGTCTTTCTATGGCTACACCTTC. Its translation is CASSYQSFYGYTF.

The chain links TRBV7-2 to TRBJ1-2, with 8 bases identical to TRBD1. The length of the CDR3 is 14 residues. The germline CDR1 and CDR2 sequences are SGHTA and FQGNSA. V was clipped by 6 bases and J by 6 bases; unmatched bases: 9. The CDR3 protein is CASSSAQGANGYTF. As DNA, the CDR3 is TGTGCCAGCAGTTCAGCCCAGGGGGCGAATGGCTACACCTTC.

The CDR3 reads CASSLGSPETQYF. CDR3 sequence (DNA): TGTGCCAGCAGCTTAGGATCCCCAGAGACCCAGTACTTC. This chain connects TRBV11-2 to TRBJ2-5, with D unclear. The germline CDR1 and CDR2 sequences are SGHAT and FQNNGV. The CDR3 sequence is 13 residues long. Trimming pared 1 base from V and 4 bases from J, leaving 7 bases between.

V and J are TRBV20-1 and TRBJ1-2; weak D call: TRBD1 (5 bases). The CDR3 has 14 residues. Germline V lookup: CDR1 DFQATT, CDR2 SNEGSKA (reference sequence). Trimming removed 1 base at V and 2 bases at J, with 11 bases between. This CDR3 reads CSARVQGPNYGYTF. The CDR3 DNA reads as TGCAGTGCTAGAGTGCAGGGACCGAACTATGGCTACACCTTC.

The chain recombines TRBV24-1 with TRBJ2-7; the D is unclear. The end of the DNA aligns better with TRBJ2-5, so the J call may be wrong. CDR3 length equals 12 residues. The germline CDR1 and CDR2 sequences are KGHDR and SFDVKD. Here the CDR3 DNA reads TGTGCCACCAGTGATCACCTGGGGACCCAGTACTTC. It is translated as CATSDHLGTQYF.

V gene TRBV7-2 combines with J gene TRBJ1-2, with unresolved D. The germline V gene has CDR1 SGHTA and CDR2 FQGNSA. The V and J ends lost 2 bases and 8 bases respectively, with 15 bases between them. This CDR3 has 14 amino acids. CDR3 bases: TGTGCCAGCAGCTTAAGTGGGTTCACGGGAGGCTACACCTTC. Translation gives CASSLSGFTGGYTF.

The V gene is TRBV20-1, the J gene TRBJ1-2; D is undetermined. CDR3 length: 13 residues. Trimming took off 0 bases at V and 7 bases at J, with 12 bases between the two ends. Germline CDR1 reads DFQATT; CDR2 reads SNEGSKA (reference sequence). In DNA form, the CDR3 reads TGCAGTGCTAGAGACTATAGCCGGTTTGGCTACACCTTC. Its protein is CSARDYSRFGYTF.

This chain uses TRBV20-1 with TRBJ2-1; 10 bases map to TRBD2. V lost 5 bases and J lost 10; bases outside the gene matches: 14. Germline CDR1 and CDR2: DFQATT and SNEGSKA (reference sequence). The CDR3 consists of 15 residues. This chain's CDR3 is CSASGPSGRPYEQFF. CDR3 nucleotides: TGCAGTGCTTCAGGTCCTAGCGGGAGACCCTACGAGCAGTTCTTC.

CDR3 nucleotide sequence: TGTGCCAGCAGCTCCCGGACGGCCTCTGGGGCCAACGTCCTGACTTTC. This translates into CASSSRTASGANVLTF. This chain uses TRBV11-2 with TRBJ2-6; D call uncertain. V shed 4 bases and J shed 0 bases, with 10 bases lying between them. The CDR3 spans 16 residues. Germline V gives CDR1 SGHAT, CDR2 FQNNGV.

This clonotype was detected many times. This chain uses TRBV29-1 with TRBJ2-7, with a possible D match to TRBD2 (5 bases). Germline lookup yields CDR1 SQVTM and CDR2 ANQGSEA. Trimming removed 5 bases at V and 0 bases at J, with 14 bases between. The CDR3 runs 14 residues. DNA for the CDR3: TGCAGCGTTCTTACTAGGACCGTCTCCTACGAGCAGTACTTC. Translating it yields CSVLTRTVSYEQYF.

The chain links TRBV30 to TRBJ1-4, with 7 nucleotides matching TRBD1. Germline lookup yields CDR1 GTSNPN and CDR2 SVGIG (reference sequence). This CDR3 region has 16 residues. J gave up 6 bases and V 0 bases, and 10 bases lay outside the gene matches. This chain's CDR3 is CAWSVRWDRSHEKLFF. The CDR3 bases are TGTGCCTGGAGTGTACGCTGGGACAGAAGTCATGAAAAACTGTTTTTT. The full variable domain, its missing parts supplied by reference TRBV30 and TRBJ1-4, is SQTIHQWPATLVQPVGSPLSLECTVEGTSNPNLYWYRQAAGRGLQLLFYSVGIGQISSEVPQNLSASRPQDRQFILSSKKLLLSDSGFYLCAWSVRWDRSHEKLFFGSGTQLSVL.

The chain links TRBV12-3 or TRBV12-4 to TRBJ1-5, with TRBD1 identical over 7 bases. Trimming at V came to 6 bases and at J to 0 bases, leaving 11 bases not matched to a gene. This CDR3 has 17 amino acids. CDR3 in amino acids: CASSRTRDSYSNQPQHF. CDR3 nucleotide sequence: TGTGCCAGCAGCCGTACCCGGGACAGCTATAGCAATCAGCCCCAGCATTTT.

The chain couples TRBV4-2 to TRBJ2-7; TRBD1 matches at 11 bases. CDR3 length: 15 amino acids. Germline values: CDR1 LGHNA, CDR2 YNFKEQ. The junction had 4 bases not matched to a gene; V was cut back by 0 bases and J by 6 bases. CDR3 sequence: CASSQDWTGGSEQYF. CDR3 in DNA: TGTGCCAGCAGCCAAGACTGGACAGGGGGCTCCGAGCAGTACTTC.

This chain links TRBV29-1 with TRBJ2-1, with TRBD2 matching 11 bases. The CDR3 is 17 amino acids. Germline assignment: CDR1 SQVTM and CDR2 ANQGSEA. The J segment lost 0 bases and the V segment lost 6 bases, leaving 10 bases of the junction unmatched. The CDR3 loop reads CSVDADGLAGSYNEQFF. The CDR3 DNA follows: TGCAGCGTGGATGCTGATGGACTAGCGGGCTCCTACAATGAGCAGTTCTTC.

The V and J genes are TRBV6-6 and TRBJ2-1, with TRBD1 matching over 8 bases. CDR1 and CDR2 from the germline V gene are MNHNY and SVGAGI (reference sequence). V lost 2 bases, J lost 0 bases, and 3 bases stayed unmatched. The CDR3 extends over 16 amino acids. The CDR3 DNA sequence: TGTGCCAGCAGTTACCGGGACAGGAGCTCCTACAATGAGCAGTTCTTC. This translates into CASSYRDRSSYNEQFF.

The rearrangement joins TRBV5-1 to TRBJ1-1; maybe TRBD1 (6 bases). The CDR3 runs to 15 residues. Trimming stripped 3 bases from V and 9 bases from J, with 21 bases between. Germline V gene lookup returns CDR1 SGHRS and CDR2 YFSETQ. CDR3: CASSSNGGGGTQAFF. The CDR3 region has the DNA TGCGCCAGCAGCTCCAACGGGGGGGGCGGAACTCAAGCTTTCTTT.

This chain joins TRBV5-6 and TRBJ2-3; D is tentatively TRBD1 or TRBD2 (5 bases each). The CDR3 runs 13 residues. V lost 4 bases and J lost 5, with 11 bases in between. Per the germline V gene, CDR1 is SGHDT and CDR2 is YYEEEE. This chain's CDR3 is CASSMGPQDTQYF. The CDR3 DNA reads as TGTGCCAGCAGCATGGGACCCCAAGATACGCAGTATTTT. The variable domain in full, with the rest retrieved from reference TRBV5-6 and TRBJ2-3, is DAGVTQSPTHLIKTRGQQVTLRCSPKSGHDTVSWYQQALGQGPQFIFQYYEEEERQRGNFPDRFSGHQFPNYSSELNVNALLLGDSALYLCASSMGPQDTQYFGPGTRLTVL.

This clonotype was counted once. Its ends do not fully match the called genes, so a read error is possible. V and J are TRBV20-1 and TRBJ2-1, with D tentatively TRBD2 (6 bases). The J call may be incorrect, as the DNA end agrees better with TRBJ2-7. This CDR3 region has 14 residues. From germline, CDR1 is DFQATT and CDR2 SNEGSKA (reference sequence). The CDR3 reads CSGVKEGWGNEQYF. In DNA form, the CDR3 reads TGTAGTGGGGTTAAGGAGGGCTGGGGGAATGAGCAGTACTTC.

This clonotype was observed a few times. This sequence joins TRBV29-1 and TRBJ2-4; the match to TRBD2 covers 16 bases. V gave up 4 bases and J gave up 3 bases; unmatched junction bases: 6. Germline CDR1 and CDR2: SQVTM and ANQGSEA. CDR3 length equals 17 residues. The CDR3 is CSVVGGLAGGGKNIQYF. CDR3 bases: TGCAGCGTTGTTGGGGGACTAGCGGGAGGGGGCAAAAACATTCAGTACTTC.

The chain is built from TRBV10-3 and TRBJ2-5; TRBD1 matches 9 bases. There are 15 residues in the CDR3. Germline-derived CDR1 and CDR2 are ENHRY and SYGVKD. The V gene end was trimmed by 5 bases and the J gene end by 0 bases; junction bases not matched to a gene: 4. The CDR3 loop is CAISPRQGDQETQYF. CDR3 nucleotide sequence: TGTGCCATCAGTCCCCGACAGGGGGACCAAGAGACCCAGTACTTC.

CDR3 in amino acids: CASSQDHSDYGYTF. The CDR3 DNA is TGCGCCAGCAGCCAAGATCACTCAGATTATGGCTACACCTTC. This chain uses TRBV4-3 with TRBJ1-2; D gene unclear. Trimming removed 0 bases from V and 5 bases from J, with 10 bases in between. This CDR3 is built from 14 residues. In germline, CDR1 is LGHNA, CDR2 YSLEER.

The CDR3 bases are TGTGCCAGCAGCCAAGAACAGCAGGGTTCAGATACGCAGTATTTT. Its translation: CASSQEQQGSDTQYF. The chain carries TRBV3-1 and TRBJ2-3; D might be TRBD1 (5 bases). Germline V gene sequence: CDR1 LGHDT, CDR2 YNNKEL (reference sequence). This CDR3 contains 15 residues. V was shortened by 0 bases and J by 4 bases, with 11 bases between the two germline ends.

The chain is built from TRBV29-1 and TRBJ1-4, with a weak D call TRBD1 (5 bases). CDR3 length equals 15 residues. Per germline, CDR1 SQVTM and CDR2 ANQGSEA. The V and J ends lost 4 bases and 0 bases respectively, with 12 bases between them. The CDR3 reads CSVATLGATNEKLFF. CDR3 in DNA: TGCAGCGTTGCGACATTAGGGGCAACTAATGAAAAACTGTTTTTT.

This clonotype has ten or more counts. The chain joins TRBV7-8 to TRBJ1-1; D is perhaps TRBD1 (6 bases). The CDR3 sequence is 14 residues long. V gave up 5 bases and J gave up 0 bases, with 10 bases separating them. Germline CDR1 and CDR2: SGHVS and FQNEAQ. CDR3 residues: CASSLRGLNTEAFF. The DNA of the CDR3 is TGTGCCAGCAGCCTGAGGGGGTTGAACACTGAAGCTTTCTTT.

The J gene is TRBJ1-2, the V gene TRBV6-5; 8 nucleotides line up with TRBD1. This CDR3 contains 19 residues. Unmatched junction bases numbered 19, after V lost 2 bases and J lost 5 bases. Looked up from germline, CDR1 is MNHEY and CDR2 is SVGAGI. The CDR3 reads CASSYHGPRGQGAWYGYTF. Written as DNA, the CDR3 is TGTGCCAGCAGTTACCACGGCCCGCGAGGACAGGGCGCCTGGTATGGCTACACCTTC.